The source of this T cell receptor (beta chain) is a study of blood T cells in healthy people across ages. The authors ran a second PCR of 7 to 11 cycles using a sample-barcoded 5' primer and a J-beta primer mix. Each CDR3 protein is one row after TCRdb ran MiXCR on the 5' RACE reads. Among some 1,500,000 distinct CDR3 sequences listed, approximately 43% were seen once. The CDR3 length is 13 residues. Each of the donors had around 10 milliliters of peripheral blood drawn into EDTA-treated Vacutainer tubes. There were at least 6 micrograms of total RNA extracted from every sample. The genes are TRBV12-3 or TRBV12-4 and TRBJ2-5; 7 bases fit TRBD1. The DNA end favors TRBJ2-7, so the J call may be wrong. This clonotype originated in a woman in her late teens or twenties in good health. The sequenced sample consisted of blood. In DNA, the CDR3 is TGTGCCAGCAGTCCTTCCACAGGGGACGAGCAGTACTTC. It specifies CASSPSTGDEQYF.